A single T cell receptor (beta chain) is shown here with its context. Its antigen is unknown. The treatment is: oral pan-JAK inhibitor, 5-10 mg twice daily. The investigators collected lesional scalp punch biopsies and peripheral blood from alopecia areata patients. The data stem from a study of CD8+ T cells in alopecia areata. Isolated RNA was reverse transcribed into cDNA used as the sequencing template. The repertoire was sequenced with immunoSEQ multiplex PCR; TCRdb's copy has only in-frame clones and lacks some. The data show 200,000 to 250,000 clones, approximately 72% seen once. General study points: One nonresponder makes the tie between baseline CD8+ expansion and response uncertain.

V was shortened by 0 bases and J by 5 bases, with 8 bases between the two germline ends. Germline assignment: CDR1 GTSNPN and CDR2 SVGIG (reference sequence). The CDR3 is 12 residues long. The chain employs TRBV30 and TRBJ2-7; a weak D match, TRBD1 (5 bases). The source was CD4+ T cells sorted from blood, collected around week 44, from a patient treated with tofacitinib. The receptor was isolated from a human donor with alopecia areata. CDR3 in DNA: TGTGCCTGGAGTGTACAGGCGGACGAGCAGTACTTC. Its translation: CAWSVQADEQYF.